This entry lists 2 T cell receptor beta chains sequenced from one sample in a study of blood T cell repertoires in COVID-19. The method was immunoSEQ multiplex PCR; TCRdb's version includes in-frame clones alone and lacks a portion of them. Of about 71,000 clones detected, 75% to 90% appear once; the ten largest clones hold 2%. What was sequenced was peripheral blood. Receptor source: a man aged 30-40 years with acute or convalescent COVID-19.

The chain uses TRBV7-2 and TRBJ2-7; possibly TRBD2 for D (6 bases). V shed 1 base and J shed 4 bases, with 17 bases lying between them. The germline V gene encodes CDR1 SGHTA and CDR2 FQGNSA. The CDR3 is 16 amino acids. The CDR3 protein is CASSLGPAGENYEQYV. The CDR3 bases are TGTGCCAGCAGCTTAGGCCCAGCGGGCGAGAATTACGAGCAGTACGTC.

This clone came up a few times. The chain combines TRBV3-1 (or the pseudogene TRBV3-2) with TRBJ1-1; 7 nucleotides line up with TRBD1. Per the germline V gene, CDR1 is LGHDT and CDR2 is YNNKEL (reference sequence). The CDR3 sequence is 13 residues long. V was clipped by 1 base and J by 7 bases; unmatched bases: 3. This CDR3 reads CASSQGRTGEAFF. The CDR3 coding sequence is TGTGCCAGCAGCCAAGGTCGGACAGGTGAAGCTTTCTTT.